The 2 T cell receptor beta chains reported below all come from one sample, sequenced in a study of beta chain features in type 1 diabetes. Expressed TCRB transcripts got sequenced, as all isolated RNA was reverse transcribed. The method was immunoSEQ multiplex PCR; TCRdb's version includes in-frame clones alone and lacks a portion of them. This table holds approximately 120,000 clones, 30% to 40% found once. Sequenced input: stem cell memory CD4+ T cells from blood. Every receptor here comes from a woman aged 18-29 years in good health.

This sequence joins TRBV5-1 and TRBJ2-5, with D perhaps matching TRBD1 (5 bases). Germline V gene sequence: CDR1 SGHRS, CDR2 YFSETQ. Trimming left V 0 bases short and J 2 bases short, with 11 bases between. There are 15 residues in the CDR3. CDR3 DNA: TGCGCCAGCAGCTTGGATACAGGCACACAAGAGACCCAGTACTTC. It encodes CASSLDTGTQETQYF.

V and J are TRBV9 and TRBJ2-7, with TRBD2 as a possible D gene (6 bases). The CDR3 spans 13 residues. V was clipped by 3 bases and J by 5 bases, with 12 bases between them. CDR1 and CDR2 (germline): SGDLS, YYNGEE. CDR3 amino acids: CASSAGLFDEQYF. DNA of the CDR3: TGTGCCAGCAGCGCGGGACTCTTCGACGAGCAGTACTTC. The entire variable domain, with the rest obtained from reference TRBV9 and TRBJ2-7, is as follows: DSGVTQTPKHLITATGQRVTLRCSPRSGDLSVYWYQQSLDQGLQFLIQYYNGEERAKGNILERFSAQQFPDLHSELNLSSLELGDSALYFCASSAGLFDEQYFGPGTRLTVT.